The text below deals with one T cell receptor (beta chain). This CDR3 is built from 15 residues. The V and J ends lost 5 bases and 0 bases, in that order; junction bases with no gene match: 5. CDR1 and CDR2 from the germline V gene are SGHTA and FQGTGA. The sample originates from a study of OX40 agonist ivuxolimab in advanced cancers. Sequencing used immunoSEQ multiplex PCR; TCRdb keeps in-frame clones, though not all of them. The sample contains 65,000 to 95,000 clones, approximately 84% of which appear only once. This TCR was recovered from an adult with an advanced solid tumor such as melanoma, head and neck, liver or kidney cancer. The chain couples TRBV7-3 to TRBJ2-3, with TRBD2 identical over 7 bases. The sample was CD4+ or CD8+ T cells sorted from blood, taken in a trial of the OX40 agonist ivuxolimab. The CDR3 DNA sequence: TGTGCCAGCAGCCTAAGCGGGATGAGCACAGATACGCAGTATTTT. It yields the protein CASSLSGMSTDTQYF.